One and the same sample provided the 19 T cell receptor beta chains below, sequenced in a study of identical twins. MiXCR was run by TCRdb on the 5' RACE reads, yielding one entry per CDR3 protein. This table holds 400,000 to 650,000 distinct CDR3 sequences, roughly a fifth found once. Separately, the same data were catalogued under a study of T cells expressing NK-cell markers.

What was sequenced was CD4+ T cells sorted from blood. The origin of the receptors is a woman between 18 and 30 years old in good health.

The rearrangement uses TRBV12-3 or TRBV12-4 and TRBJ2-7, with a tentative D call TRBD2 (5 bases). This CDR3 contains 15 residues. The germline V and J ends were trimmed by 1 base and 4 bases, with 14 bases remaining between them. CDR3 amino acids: CASSLVSRRKYEQYF. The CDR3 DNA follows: TGTGCCAGCAGTTTAGTGTCCAGGAGGAAATACGAGCAGTACTTC.

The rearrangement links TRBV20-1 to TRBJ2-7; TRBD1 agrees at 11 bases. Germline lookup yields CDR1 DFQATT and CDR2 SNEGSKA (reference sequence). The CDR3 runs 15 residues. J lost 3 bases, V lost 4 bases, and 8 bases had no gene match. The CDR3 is CSAIPGTGGFYEQYF. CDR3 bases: TGCAGTGCTATTCCCGGGACAGGGGGTTTCTACGAGCAGTACTTC.

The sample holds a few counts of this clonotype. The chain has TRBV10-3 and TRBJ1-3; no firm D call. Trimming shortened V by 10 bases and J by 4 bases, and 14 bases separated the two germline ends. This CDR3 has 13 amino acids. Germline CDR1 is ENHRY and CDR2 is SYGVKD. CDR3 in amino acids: CATTEGFGNTIYF. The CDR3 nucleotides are TGTGCCACTACTGAGGGATTCGGAAACACCATATATTTT.

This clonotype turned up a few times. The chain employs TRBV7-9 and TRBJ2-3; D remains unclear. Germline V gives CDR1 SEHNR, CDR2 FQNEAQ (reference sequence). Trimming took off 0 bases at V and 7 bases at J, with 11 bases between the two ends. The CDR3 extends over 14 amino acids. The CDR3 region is CASSLAGSRNTQYF. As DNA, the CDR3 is TGTGCCAGCAGCTTAGCTGGATCTCGGAATACGCAGTATTTT.

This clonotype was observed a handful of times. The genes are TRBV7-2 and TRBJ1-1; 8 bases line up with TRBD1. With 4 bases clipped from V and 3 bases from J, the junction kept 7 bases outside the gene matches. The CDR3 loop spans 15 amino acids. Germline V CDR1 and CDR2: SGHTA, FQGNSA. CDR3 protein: CASSSRDRFDTEAFF. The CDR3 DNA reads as TGTGCCAGCAGCTCCCGGGACAGGTTCGACACTGAAGCTTTCTTT.

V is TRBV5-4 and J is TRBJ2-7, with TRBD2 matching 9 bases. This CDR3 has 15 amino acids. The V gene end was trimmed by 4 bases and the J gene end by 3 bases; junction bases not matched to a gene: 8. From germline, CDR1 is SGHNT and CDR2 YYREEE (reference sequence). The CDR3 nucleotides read TGTGCCAGCAGCCCCGGGGCTAGCGGGAACTACGAGCAGTACTTC. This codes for CASSPGASGNYEQYF.

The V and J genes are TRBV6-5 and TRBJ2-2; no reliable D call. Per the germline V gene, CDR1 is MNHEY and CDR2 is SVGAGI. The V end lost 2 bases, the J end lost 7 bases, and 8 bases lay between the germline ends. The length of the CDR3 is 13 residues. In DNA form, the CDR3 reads TGTGCCAGCAGTTACCCTTATGTCGGGGAGCTGTTTTTT. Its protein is CASSYPYVGELFF.

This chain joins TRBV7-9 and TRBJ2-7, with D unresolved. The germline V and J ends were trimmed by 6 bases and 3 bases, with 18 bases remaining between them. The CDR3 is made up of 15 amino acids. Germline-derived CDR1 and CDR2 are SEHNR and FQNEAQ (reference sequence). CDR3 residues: CASSSGQLAHYEQYF. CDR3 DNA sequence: TGTGCCAGCAGTTCCGGCCAGCTGGCCCACTACGAGCAGTACTTC.

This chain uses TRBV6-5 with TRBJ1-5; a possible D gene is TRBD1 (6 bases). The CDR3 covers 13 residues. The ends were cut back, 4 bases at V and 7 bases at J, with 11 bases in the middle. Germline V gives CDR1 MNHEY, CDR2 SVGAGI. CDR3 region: CASSSQGEQPQHF. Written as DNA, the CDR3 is TGTGCCAGCAGTTCACAGGGCGAGCAGCCCCAGCATTTT.

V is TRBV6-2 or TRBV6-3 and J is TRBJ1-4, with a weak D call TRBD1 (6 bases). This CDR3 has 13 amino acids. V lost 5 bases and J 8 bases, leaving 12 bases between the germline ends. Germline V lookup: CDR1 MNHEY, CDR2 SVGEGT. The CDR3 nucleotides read TGTGCCAGCAGTCGCAACAGGGAAGAAAAACTGTTTTTT. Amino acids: CASSRNREEKLFF.

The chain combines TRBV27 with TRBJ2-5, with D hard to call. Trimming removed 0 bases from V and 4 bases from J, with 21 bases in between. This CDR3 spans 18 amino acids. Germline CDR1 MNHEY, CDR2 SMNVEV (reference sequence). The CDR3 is CASSLSMLGTASRETQYF. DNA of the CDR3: TGTGCCAGCAGTTTATCTATGCTGGGAACAGCTTCTCGAGAGACCCAGTACTTC.

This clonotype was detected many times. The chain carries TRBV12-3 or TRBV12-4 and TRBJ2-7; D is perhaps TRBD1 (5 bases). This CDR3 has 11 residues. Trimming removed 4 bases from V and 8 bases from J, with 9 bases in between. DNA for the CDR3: TGTGCCAGCAGTTGGGGCGCGAAGCAGTACTTC. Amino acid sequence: CASSWGAKQYF.

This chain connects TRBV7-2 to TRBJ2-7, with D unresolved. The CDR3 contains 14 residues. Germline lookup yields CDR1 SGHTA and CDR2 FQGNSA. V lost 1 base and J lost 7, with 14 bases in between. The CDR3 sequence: CASSLGLDMGEQYF. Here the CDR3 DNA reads TGTGCCAGCAGCTTAGGACTTGATATGGGAGAGCAGTACTTC.

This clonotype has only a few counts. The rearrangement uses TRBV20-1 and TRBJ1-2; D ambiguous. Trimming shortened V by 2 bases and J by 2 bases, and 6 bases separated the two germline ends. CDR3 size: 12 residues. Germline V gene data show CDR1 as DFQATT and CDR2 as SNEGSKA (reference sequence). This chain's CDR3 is CSARWENYGYTF. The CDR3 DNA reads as TGCAGTGCTAGATGGGAGAACTATGGCTACACCTTC.

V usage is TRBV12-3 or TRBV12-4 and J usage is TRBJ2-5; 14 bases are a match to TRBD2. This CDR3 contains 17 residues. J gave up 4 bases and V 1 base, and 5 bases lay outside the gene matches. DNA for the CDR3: TGTGCCAGCAGTTTAGAGGTGGGACTAGCGGGGGTAGAGACCCAGTACTTC. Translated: CASSLEVGLAGVETQYF.

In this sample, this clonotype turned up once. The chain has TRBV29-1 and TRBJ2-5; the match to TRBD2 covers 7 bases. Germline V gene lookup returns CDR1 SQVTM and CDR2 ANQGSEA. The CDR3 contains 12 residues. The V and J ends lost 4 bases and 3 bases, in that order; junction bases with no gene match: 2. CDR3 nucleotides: TGCAGCGTTGTGGCGGGGGAAGAGACCCAGTACTTC. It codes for CSVVAGEETQYF.

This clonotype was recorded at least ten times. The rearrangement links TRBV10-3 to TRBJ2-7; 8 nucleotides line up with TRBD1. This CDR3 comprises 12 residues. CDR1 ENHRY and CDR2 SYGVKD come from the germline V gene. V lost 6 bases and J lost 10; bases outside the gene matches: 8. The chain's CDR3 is CAISQDRAVQYF. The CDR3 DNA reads TGTGCCATCAGCCAGGACAGGGCGGTACAGTACTTC.

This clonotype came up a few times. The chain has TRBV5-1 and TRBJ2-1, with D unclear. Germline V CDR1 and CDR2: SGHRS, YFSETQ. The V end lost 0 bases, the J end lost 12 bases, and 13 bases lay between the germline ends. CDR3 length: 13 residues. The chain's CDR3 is CASSLGIIELQFF. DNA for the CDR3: TGCGCCAGCAGCTTGGGAATTATAGAATTGCAGTTCTTC.

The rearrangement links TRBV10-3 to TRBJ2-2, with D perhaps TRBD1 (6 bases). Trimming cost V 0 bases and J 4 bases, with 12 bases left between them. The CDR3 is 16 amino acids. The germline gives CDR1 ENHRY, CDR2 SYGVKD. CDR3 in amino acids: CAISESNRVATGELFF. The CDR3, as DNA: TGTGCCATCAGTGAGTCAAACAGGGTGGCCACCGGGGAGCTGTTTTTT.